The 24 T cell receptor beta chains below were found in one sample sequenced in a study of T-cell reconstitution after alpha-beta-depleted transplantation in children. For TCRbeta, the library was prepared with unique molecular identifiers. One entry per CDR3 protein results from TCRdb running MiXCR on the PCR reads. The sample includes roughly 500,000 distinct CDR3 sequences, 32% of them seen just once. Sequenced here: PBMCs from the stem cell graft donor, sampled from the stem cell graft. These receptors were collected from a human donor who donated a stem cell graft to a child with aplastic anemia.

The chain recombines TRBV28 with TRBJ1-2; 7 bases agree with TRBD1. In germline, CDR1 is MDHEN, CDR2 SYDVKM. With V trimmed by 4 bases and J by 4 bases, 9 bases remained unmatched. CDR3 length: 15 residues. CDR3 nucleotides: TGTGCCAGCAGTTCCCATGACAGGGCCTTCTATGGCTACACCTTC. Translated: CASSSHDRAFYGYTF.

This clonotype was seen a handful of times. V usage is TRBV24-1 and J usage is TRBJ2-1, with TRBD1 matching over 9 bases. V gave up 5 bases and J gave up 5 bases; unmatched junction bases: 9. Germline assignment: CDR1 KGHDR and CDR2 SFDVKD. This CDR3 contains 16 residues. CDR3 protein: CATSVLSGTGNNEQFF. Here the CDR3 DNA reads TGTGCCACCAGTGTCCTCTCCGGGACAGGGAACAATGAGCAGTTCTTC.

This clonotype was picked up a small number of times. The rearrangement links TRBV29-1 to TRBJ2-1, with D perhaps being TRBD1 or TRBD2 (5 bases each). This CDR3 is built from 13 residues. Germline CDR1 and CDR2: SQVTM and ANQGSEA. Trimming removed 6 bases from V and 4 bases from J, with 13 bases in between. CDR3 nucleotide sequence: TGCAGCGTCTCCCGGGACGGTTACAATGAGCAGTTCTTC. It encodes CSVSRDGYNEQFF.

The rearrangement joins TRBV6-5 to TRBJ2-4; possible D gene TRBD1, 5 bases. V lost 3 bases, J lost 8 bases, and 14 bases lay in between. This CDR3 is built from 14 residues. Germline values: CDR1 MNHEY, CDR2 SVGAGI. CDR3 in amino acids: CASSYGTGGDIQYF. The CDR3, as DNA: TGTGCCAGCAGTTATGGCACAGGCGGAGACATTCAGTACTTC.

This clonotype appeared a few times. The chain combines TRBV6-1 with TRBJ2-1, with a tentative D call TRBD1 (6 bases). The CDR3 spans 13 residues. With 9 bases removed from V and 2 bases from J, the gap between germline ends came to 11 bases. Germline loops: CDR1 MNHNS, CDR2 SASEGT. Here the CDR3 reads CASRQAAYNEQFF. The DNA of the CDR3 is TGTGCCAGTAGACAGGCTGCCTACAATGAGCAGTTCTTC.

The rearrangement uses TRBV20-1 and TRBJ2-4; 13 bases are shared with TRBD2. The germline CDR1 and CDR2 sequences are DFQATT and SNEGSKA (reference sequence). The ends lost 1 base at V and 1 base at J; junction bases unmatched: 7. The CDR3 length is 18 residues. This CDR3 reads CSARGLAGGIGAKNIQYF. Written as DNA, the CDR3 is TGCAGTGCTAGAGGACTAGCGGGAGGCATTGGGGCCAAAAACATTCAGTACTTC.

This chain joins TRBV6-2 or TRBV6-3 and TRBJ2-1; D may be TRBD1 (6 bases). CDR1 is MNHEY and CDR2 is SVGEGT in the germline V gene. V was trimmed by 10 bases and J by 5 bases, leaving 15 bases between them. CDR3 length equals 13 residues. The CDR3 spells CATNDRTNNEQFF. CDR3 DNA: TGTGCCACCAATGACAGGACCAACAATGAGCAGTTCTTC.

The chain couples TRBV10-3 to TRBJ2-1; TRBD2 matches 9 bases. The trim removed 3 bases at V and 2 bases at J, leaving 5 bases unmatched. Per the germline V gene, CDR1 is ENHRY and CDR2 is SYGVKD. The CDR3 sequence is 16 residues long. The CDR3 protein is CAISERAGGTYNEQFF. In DNA form, the CDR3 reads TGTGCCATCAGTGAAAGGGCGGGAGGGACCTACAATGAGCAGTTCTTC.

The gene calls are TRBV20-1 and TRBJ2-3; 8 bases are shared with TRBD2. Germline assignment: CDR1 DFQATT and CDR2 SNEGSKA (reference sequence). Trimming removed 7 bases from V and 4 bases from J; junction bases left unmatched: 4. The CDR3 contains 12 residues. This CDR3 reads CSVSTSADTQYF. Here the CDR3 DNA reads TGCAGTGTCTCGACTAGCGCAGATACGCAGTATTTT.

This rearrangement joins TRBV5-1 to TRBJ1-1, with TRBD1 identical over 7 bases. Germline CDR1 SGHRS, CDR2 YFSETQ. The V and J ends lost 5 bases and 1 base, in that order; junction bases with no gene match: 8. The CDR3 totals 15 residues. CDR3 sequence: CASRSTGTENTEAFF. Written as DNA, the CDR3 is TGCGCCAGCAGGTCTACCGGGACAGAGAACACTGAAGCTTTCTTT. Using reference TRBV5-1 and TRBJ1-1 for the parts outside the CDR3, the full variable domain is KAGVTQTPRYLIKTRGQQVTLSCSPISGHRSVSWYQQTPGQGLQFLFEYFSETQRNKGNFPGRFSGRQFSNSRSEMNVSTLELGDSALYLCASRSTGTENTEAFFGQGTRLTVV.

The chain has TRBV7-6 and TRBJ1-2, with a possible D match to TRBD1 (6 bases). Per the germline V gene, CDR1 is SGHVS and CDR2 is FNYEAQ. The CDR3 runs to 15 residues. V shed 1 base and J shed 1 base, with 10 bases lying between them. For the CDR3, the DNA is TGTGCCAGCAGCTTAGGGACAGCCTATAACTATGGCTACACCTTC. Translating it yields CASSLGTAYNYGYTF.

In nucleotides, the CDR3 is TGTGCCAGCAGCTTATCGGGACTCCCAAACTATGGCTACACCTTC. It yields the protein CASSLSGLPNYGYTF. The chain couples TRBV7-2 to TRBJ1-2, with D possibly TRBD1 on 5 matching bases. Trimming left V 2 bases short and J 2 bases short, with 12 bases between. From germline, CDR1 is SGHTA and CDR2 FQGNSA. This CDR3 region has 15 residues.

The rearrangement links TRBV20-1 to TRBJ1-5; D might be TRBD1 (5 bases). The V and J ends lost 1 base and 1 base respectively, with 17 bases between them. The CDR3 runs to 17 residues. CDR1 is DFQATT, CDR2 SNEGSKA, per germline (reference sequence). The CDR3: CSARAPTEPRSNQPQHF. CDR3 nucleotides: TGCAGTGCTAGAGCGCCGACAGAACCTAGGAGCAATCAGCCCCAGCATTTT.

The genes are TRBV20-1 and TRBJ2-7; 11 nucleotides line up with TRBD1. Looked up from germline, CDR1 is DFQATT and CDR2 is SNEGSKA (reference sequence). CDR3 length equals 12 residues. V trimming: 8 bases; J trimming: 6 bases; junction bases outside the gene matches: 6. CDR3 nucleotides: TGCAGTCCCGTGGGACAGGGGGTCGAGCAGTACTTC. Encoded protein: CSPVGQGVEQYF.

This rearrangement joins TRBV12-3 or TRBV12-4 to TRBJ1-2; D perhaps matches TRBD1 (6 bases). CDR3 length equals 15 residues. V was shortened by 3 bases and J by 3 bases, with 14 bases between the two germline ends. CDR3 nucleotide sequence: TGTGCCAGCAGTTTTATCCTGGGGGCTCACTATGGCTACACCTTC. Translation gives CASSFILGAHYGYTF.

The V and J genes are TRBV20-1 and TRBJ1-1, with TRBD1 matching 10 bases. This CDR3 contains 15 residues. V gave up 3 bases and J gave up 12 bases; unmatched junction bases: 16. From germline, CDR1 is DFQATT and CDR2 SNEGSKA (reference sequence). For the CDR3, the DNA is TGCAGTGCTAGCGAGGGACTTGGGGGACAGGGGATTTCTTTCTTT. Translated: CSASEGLGGQGISFF.

The chain carries TRBV27 and TRBJ2-1, with 11 bases fitting TRBD1. The CDR3 is 17 amino acids. Per germline, CDR1 MNHEY and CDR2 SMNVEV (reference sequence). V shed 3 bases, J shed 7 bases, and the junction held 11 bases outside the gene matches. The CDR3 spells CASSFIWTGGGWNEQFF. The CDR3 DNA follows: TGTGCCAGCAGTTTCATATGGACAGGGGGCGGATGGAATGAGCAGTTCTTC.

This chain joins TRBV5-1 and TRBJ2-3; D not resolved. V dropped 2 bases and J dropped 6 bases, with 7 bases sitting between them. This CDR3 comprises 12 residues. Germline V gives CDR1 SGHRS, CDR2 YFSETQ. The CDR3 spells CASSFRRDTQYF. The CDR3 DNA is TGCGCCAGCAGCTTCCGTCGGGATACGCAGTATTTT.

CDR3 amino acids: CASSKAGGDYGYTF. CDR3 nucleotide sequence: TGTGCCAGCAGTAAGGCAGGGGGCGACTATGGCTACACCTTC. J is TRBJ1-2 and V is TRBV12-3 or TRBV12-4, with 8 bases fitting TRBD1. CDR3 size: 14 residues. Trimming cost V 5 bases and J 3 bases; bases outside gene matches: 5.

This clonotype was observed a few times. The chain employs TRBV6-5 and TRBJ2-7; 7 positions agree with TRBD1. V gave up 2 bases and J gave up 6 bases; unmatched junction bases: 10. Germline CDR1 MNHEY, CDR2 SVGAGI. CDR3 length equals 15 residues. In DNA, the CDR3 is TGTGCCAGCAGTTACCTTACAGGGGAGCCCTGCGAGCAGTACGTC. This translates into CASSYLTGEPCEQYV.

This clonotype was observed a handful of times. V gene TRBV18 combines with J gene TRBJ1-2; D might be TRBD1 (6 bases). CDR1 is KGHSH, CDR2 LQKENI, per germline. The CDR3 runs to 13 residues. The V and J ends lost 3 bases and 4 bases respectively, with 9 bases between them. The DNA for the CDR3 is TGTGCCAGCTCACCCGCGGACAGCTATGGCTACACCTTC. Amino acids: CASSPADSYGYTF.

The chain recombines TRBV12-3 or TRBV12-4 with TRBJ2-7; D ambiguous. The V end was cut by 6 bases, the J end by 6 bases, with 12 bases between. The CDR3 runs 12 residues. This chain's CDR3 is CASRRNRGEQYF. Written as DNA, the CDR3 is TGTGCCAGCAGACGCAATCGTGGCGAGCAGTACTTC.

There are a few counts of this clonotype. The chain couples TRBV12-3 or TRBV12-4 to TRBJ2-1; D is unclear. The CDR3 has 13 residues. With 5 bases removed from V and 7 bases from J, the gap between germline ends came to 12 bases. CDR3 nucleotides: TGTGCCAGCAGTACAGACTGGAGAAATGAGCAGTTCTTC. Residues: CASSTDWRNEQFF.

The chain recombines TRBV9 with TRBJ1-2; TRBD1 aligns across 11 bases. Germline V gene sequence: CDR1 SGDLS, CDR2 YYNGEE. Unmatched junction bases numbered 7, after V lost 3 bases and J lost 3 bases. This CDR3 has 16 amino acids. The CDR3 DNA reads as TGTGCCAGCAGCGCGGGGACAGGGGGATTCTACTATGGCTACACCTTC. Residues: CASSAGTGGFYYGYTF.